This record looks at one T cell receptor beta chain sequence and its context. The data stem from a study of blood T cell repertoires in COVID-19. Looking at the study overall: Nucleic acid was either cDNA or gDNA, and it came from T cells, B-cell-depleted T cells, or PBMCs.

Original data processing: Amplification with reference gene primers provided the estimates of nucleated cell counts. TCRdb keeps only in-frame clones here, not all; method: immunoSEQ multiplex PCR. The D gene and trimming were derived from the DNA, and the V and J assignments and clone size from that table. The repertoire has 68,000 or so clones, over 60% of them found once; the top ten carry about 25%. CDR1 and CDR2 from the germline V gene are SGHAT and FQNNGV. V shed 1 base, J shed 4 bases, and the junction held 10 bases outside the gene matches. The CDR3 is 17 residues long. Specimen: peripheral blood. The chain recombines TRBV11-2 with TRBJ2-3; 8 bases are a match to TRBD1. This clonotype was obtained from a human donor in a cohort sampled during active COVID-19. This CDR3 is CASSLVASGTGADTQYF. The CDR3 DNA is TGTGCCAGCAGCTTAGTGGCTTCCGGGACAGGTGCAGATACGCAGTATTTT.